Included here is one T cell receptor (beta chain) sequence, with context. These data come from a study of blood T cell repertoires in COVID-19. TCRdb's table, derived via immunoSEQ multiplex PCR, lists solely in-frame clones and lacks some. The table has about 140,000 clones, over 75% seen once. The CDR3 totals 14 residues. Trimming took 4 bases from V and 8 from J, leaving 15 bases between them. Germline V gene lookup returns CDR1 MDHEN and CDR2 SYDVKM. The chain carries TRBV28 and TRBJ2-1, with a weak D call TRBD1 (5 bases). The sample was peripheral blood. The receptor's source is a woman between 45 and 65 years old with acute or convalescent COVID-19. As DNA, the CDR3 is TGTGCCAGCAGTTCAACAGACAGCTGGGATGAGCAGTTCTTC. It is translated as CASSSTDSWDEQFF.